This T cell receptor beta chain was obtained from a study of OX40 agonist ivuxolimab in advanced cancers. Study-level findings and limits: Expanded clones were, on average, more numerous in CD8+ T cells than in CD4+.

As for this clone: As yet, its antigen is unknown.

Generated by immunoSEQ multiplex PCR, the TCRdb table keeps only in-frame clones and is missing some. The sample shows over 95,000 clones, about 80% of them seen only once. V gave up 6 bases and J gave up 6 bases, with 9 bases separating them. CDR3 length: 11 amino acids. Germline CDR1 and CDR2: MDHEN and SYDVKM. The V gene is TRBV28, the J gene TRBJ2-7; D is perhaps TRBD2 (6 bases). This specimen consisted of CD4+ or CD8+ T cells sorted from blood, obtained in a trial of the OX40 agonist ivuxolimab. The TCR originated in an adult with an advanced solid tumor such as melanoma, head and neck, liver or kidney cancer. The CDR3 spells CASRGGPEQYF. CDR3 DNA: TGTGCCAGCAGGGGGGGTCCCGAGCAGTACTTC.